Listed below are T cell receptor beta chains from one sample, sequenced in a study of OX40 agonist ivuxolimab in advanced cancers. Libraries were prepared by immunoSEQ multiplex PCR; TCRdb keeps only in-frame clonotypes and omits some of them. The table lists around 69,000 clones, approximately 90% of them singletons. This material consisted of CD4+ or CD8+ T cells sorted from blood, taken in a trial of the OX40 agonist ivuxolimab. The receptors derive from an adult with an advanced solid tumor such as melanoma, head and neck, liver or kidney cancer. Both conserved end residues are part of each CDR3. The order of the fields is V gene, clone size, J gene, D gene, CDR3 protein, CDR3 DNA. The D gene is left open where the match is weak. The listing skips clone size in some rows; elsewhere it reads once, few, many or a size class.

V: TRBV12-2
size: .
J: TRBJ1-1
D: .
CDR3: CASRSPLDLGAFF
DNA: TGTGCAAGTCGCTCGCCCTTGGACCTGGGAGCTTTCTTT

V: TRBV27
size: .
J: TRBJ1-1
D: .
CDR3: CASSLGSTVEAFF
DNA: TGTGCCAGCAGTTTGGGCAGCACGGTTGAAGCTTTCTTT

V: TRBV4-1
size: few
J: TRBJ1-2
D: .
CDR3: CASSPSSHYGYTF
DNA: TGCGCCAGCAGCCCAAGCAGCCACTATGGCTACACCTTC

V: TRBV28
size: .
J: TRBJ2-3
D: TRBD2
CDR3: CASSLGTSGGDTDTQYF
DNA: TGTGCCAGCAGTTTAGGGACTAGCGGGGGGGACACAGATACGCAGTATTTT

V: TRBV13
size: .
J: TRBJ1-1
D: .
CDR3: CASTLGGTNTEAFF
DNA: TGTGCCAGCACTCTCGGGGGAACGAACACTGAAGCTTTCTTT

V: TRBV19
size: few
J: TRBJ1-1
D: .
CDR3: CAASIGAEAFF
DNA: TGTGCGGCTTCGATAGGGGCTGAAGCTTTCTTT

V: TRBV7-9
size: .
J: TRBJ1-1
D: .
CDR3: CASSLVGDQGAFF
DNA: TGTGCCAGCAGCTTAGTAGGGGACCAGGGAGCTTTCTTT

V: TRBV2
size: .
J: TRBJ1-5
D: .
CDR3: CASSEAARSYQPQHF
DNA: TGTGCCAGCAGTGAAGCGGCACGGAGTTATCAGCCCCAGCATTTT

V: TRBV5-4
size: few
J: TRBJ2-1
D: TRBD1
CDR3: CASRVVGGGNEQFF
DNA: TGTGCCAGCAGGGTAGTAGGGGGCGGGAATGAGCAGTTCTTC

V: TRBV28
size: .
J: TRBJ2-4
D: TRBD2
CDR3: CASSLYRGGAKNIQYF
DNA: TGTGCCAGCAGTTTATATCGGGGGGGAGCCAAAAACATTCAGTACTTC

V: TRBV25-1
size: once
J: TRBJ2-1
D: .
CDR3: CASHGGPYNEQFF
DNA: TGTGCCAGTCACGGAGGACCCTACAATGAGCAGTTCTTC

V: TRBV27
size: .
J: TRBJ2-1
D: .
CDR3: CASTPFMDNYNEQFF
DNA: TGTGCCAGCACCCCGTTTATGGACAACTACAATGAGCAGTTCTTC

V: TRBV9
size: once
J: TRBJ2-7
D: .
CDR3: CASSVGGRSSYEQYF
DNA: TGTGCCAGCAGCGTAGGCGGCAGGAGCTCCTACGAGCAGTACTTC

V: TRBV19
size: .
J: TRBJ2-1
D: TRBD2
CDR3: CASSSSGGSYNEQFF
DNA: TGTGCCAGTAGCTCTAGCGGGGGCTCCTACAATGAGCAGTTCTTC

V: TRBV5-8
size: .
J: TRBJ2-5
D: TRBD1
CDR3: CASSLGQGNQETQYF
DNA: TGTGCCAGCAGCCTCGGACAGGGAAACCAAGAGACCCAGTACTTC

V: TRBV5-5
size: .
J: TRBJ2-6
D: TRBD1
CDR3: CASSAGTDLSSGANVLTF
DNA: TGTGCCAGCAGCGCCGGGACAGACCTAAGTTCAGGGGCCAACGTCCTGACTTTC

V: TRBV2
size: .
J: TRBJ2-1
D: TRBD1
CDR3: CASTQGGLNEQFF
DNA: TGTGCCAGCACCCAAGGGGGCCTGAATGAGCAGTTCTTC

V: TRBV6-5
size: once
J: TRBJ2-7
D: TRBD1
CDR3: CASSQQGSFYEQYF
DNA: TGTGCCAGCAGTCAACAGGGGTCCTTCTACGAGCAGTACTTC

V: TRBV6-5
size: .
J: TRBJ1-1
D: .
CDR3: CASGHGGVGTEAFF
DNA: TGTGCCAGCGGACATGGAGGGGTCGGCACTGAAGCTTTCTTT

V: TRBV5-6
size: .
J: TRBJ2-5
D: TRBD1
CDR3: CASSLDRGRKTQYF
DNA: TGTGCCAGCAGCTTGGACAGGGGAAGGAAGACCCAGTACTTC

V: TRBV12-5
size: .
J: TRBJ2-7
D: .
CDR3: CASGDASASYEQYF
DNA: TGTGCTAGTGGGGACGCCAGTGCCTCCTACGAGCAGTACTTC

V: TRBV11-2
size: .
J: TRBJ1-3
D: TRBD1
CDR3: CASRSPGQGAGIYF
DNA: TGTGCCAGCAGGAGCCCGGGACAGGGGGCTGGCATATATTTT

V: TRBV19
size: .
J: TRBJ2-1
D: TRBD2
CDR3: CASSIAKRGILNSYNEQFF
DNA: TGTGCCAGTAGTATAGCTAAGCGGGGGATACTAAACTCCTACAATGAGCAGTTCTTC

V: TRBV7-3
size: .
J: TRBJ2-1
D: .
CDR3: CASSSTAYNEQFF
DNA: TGTGCCAGCAGCTCAACAGCGTACAATGAGCAGTTCTTC

V: TRBV9
size: .
J: TRBJ2-1
D: .
CDR3: CASSPWETLNEQFF
DNA: TGTGCCAGCAGCCCATGGGAAACGTTAAATGAGCAGTTCTTC

V: TRBV7-9
size: .
J: TRBJ1-2
D: .
CDR3: CASRRQYYGYTF
DNA: TGTGCCAGCAGACGACAGTACTATGGCTACACCTTC

V: TRBV9
size: few
J: TRBJ2-7
D: TRBD1
CDR3: CASSVLGTGHFDEQYF
DNA: TGTGCCAGCAGCGTACTTGGGACAGGGCACTTCGACGAGCAGTACTTC

V: TRBV5-6
size: .
J: TRBJ1-2
D: .
CDR3: CASSLEQSYGYTF
DNA: TGTGCCAGCAGCTTGGAACAGAGCTATGGCTACACCTTC

V: TRBV7-9
size: .
J: TRBJ1-6
D: .
CDR3: CASSHEGGKDSPLHF
DNA: TGTGCCAGCAGCCACGAGGGTGGCAAGGATTCACCCCTCCACTTT

V: TRBV19
size: .
J: TRBJ1-1
D: TRBD1
CDR3: CASSMDTGAYEAFF
DNA: TGTGCCAGTAGTATGGATACAGGGGCCTATGAAGCTTTCTTT

V: TRBV4-3
size: .
J: TRBJ2-1
D: .
CDR3: CASSRGTGSNEQFF
DNA: TGCGCCAGCAGCCGGGGGACTGGAAGCAATGAGCAGTTCTTC

V: TRBV7-2
size: .
J: TRBJ2-7
D: TRBD1
CDR3: CASSARATGYEQYF
DNA: TGTGCCAGCAGCGCCCGAGCGACAGGGTACGAGCAGTACTTC

V: TRBV6-5
size: .
J: TRBJ2-4
D: .
CDR3: CASSLGGVGNIQYF
DNA: TGTGCCAGCAGTTTAGGGGGTGTCGGAAACATTCAGTACTTC

V: TRBV7-9
size: .
J: TRBJ2-1
D: TRBD2
CDR3: CASSLPTSGRSAASNEQFF
DNA: TGTGCCAGCAGCCTCCCGACTAGCGGGAGGTCGGCAGCCTCGAATGAGCAGTTCTTC

V: TRBV4-1
size: .
J: TRBJ2-3
D: TRBD2
CDR3: CASSRTSGVTDTQYF
DNA: TGCGCCAGCAGCCGGACTAGCGGGGTCACAGATACGCAGTATTTT

V: TRBV27
size: .
J: TRBJ2-3
D: .
CDR3: CASSLTAQADTQYF
DNA: TGTGCCAGCAGTTTAACGGCCCAAGCAGATACGCAGTATTTT

V: TRBV4-1
size: .
J: TRBJ1-5
D: .
CDR3: CASSQERQFNQPQHF
DNA: TGCGCCAGCAGCCAAGAGAGACAGTTCAATCAGCCCCAGCATTTT

V: TRBV2
size: .
J: TRBJ2-3
D: TRBD2
CDR3: CARTREEDTDTQYF
DNA: TGTGCCAGAACGCGGGAGGAGGACACAGATACGCAGTATTTT

V: TRBV6-5
size: .
J: TRBJ1-1
D: .
CDR3: CASSLTGSNTEAFF
DNA: TGTGCCAGCAGCCTAACAGGATCCAACACTGAAGCTTTCTTT

V: TRBV13
size: .
J: TRBJ1-5
D: TRBD1
CDR3: CASSSRDSSFNQPQHF
DNA: TGTGCCAGCAGCTCGCGGGACAGCTCTTTCAATCAGCCCCAGCATTTT

V: TRBV28
size: once
J: TRBJ2-7
D: TRBD2
CDR3: CASSSEREEHYEQYF
DNA: TGTGCCAGCAGTTCGGAGCGGGAGGAACACTACGAGCAGTACTTC

V: TRBV9
size: .
J: TRBJ2-7
D: TRBD2
CDR3: CASSVSSGSSYEQYF
DNA: TGTGCCAGCAGCGTATCTAGCGGTAGCTCCTACGAGCAGTACTTC

V: TRBV9
size: .
J: TRBJ1-1
D: .
CDR3: CASSAPYDTEAFF
DNA: TGTGCCAGCAGCGCACCGTACGACACTGAAGCTTTCTTT

V: TRBV19
size: .
J: TRBJ2-7
D: TRBD1
CDR3: CASSSGGTYEQYF
DNA: TGTGCCAGTAGTTCAGGGGGCACCTACGAGCAGTACTTC

V: TRBV19
size: .
J: TRBJ2-1
D: TRBD2
CDR3: CASTLAGWNEQFF
DNA: TGTGCCAGTACTCTAGCGGGATGGAATGAGCAGTTCTTC

V: TRBV28
size: .
J: TRBJ1-1
D: .
CDR3: CASSGTGFGKAFF
DNA: TGTGCCAGCAGTGGAACAGGGTTCGGGAAAGCTTTCTTT

V: TRBV27
size: .
J: TRBJ2-1
D: .
CDR3: CASSFLPSYNEQFF
DNA: TGTGCCAGCAGTTTCCTCCCGTCCTACAATGAGCAGTTCTTC

V: TRBV2
size: .
J: TRBJ2-7
D: .
CDR3: CASSSGTKSYEQYF
DNA: TGTGCCAGCAGTTCCGGGACGAAGTCCTACGAGCAGTACTTC

V: TRBV4-1
size: .
J: TRBJ1-3
D: TRBD1
CDR3: CASSQDQWDRAITIYF
DNA: TGCGCCAGCAGCCAAGATCAGTGGGACAGGGCGATCACCATATATTTT

V: TRBV15
size: once
J: TRBJ2-3
D: .
CDR3: CATSRAFGVDTQYF
DNA: TGTGCCACCAGCAGAGCTTTCGGGGTGGATACGCAGTATTTT

V: TRBV9
size: .
J: TRBJ2-1
D: TRBD1
CDR3: CASSVGAGGIEQFF
DNA: TGTGCCAGCAGCGTAGGGGCAGGGGGTATTGAGCAGTTCTTC

V: TRBV2
size: .
J: TRBJ1-2
D: .
CDR3: CASSELGMDYGYTF
DNA: TGTGCCAGCAGTGAACTGGGGATGGACTATGGCTACACCTTC

V: TRBV9
size: .
J: TRBJ1-1
D: TRBD1
CDR3: CASSVSGGIGENTEAFF
DNA: TGTGCCAGCAGCGTATCAGGGGGGATCGGCGAGAACACTGAAGCTTTCTTT

V: TRBV15
size: .
J: TRBJ2-1
D: TRBD2
CDR3: CATSGPLGLAGARGNEQFF
DNA: TGTGCCACCAGCGGGCCCTTAGGACTAGCGGGGGCCAGGGGGAATGAGCAGTTCTTC

V: TRBV27
size: .
J: TRBJ2-7
D: .
CDR3: CASSLGGFGSYEQYF
DNA: TGTGCCAGCAGTTTAGGAGGTTTTGGCTCCTACGAGCAGTACTTC

V: TRBV28
size: .
J: TRBJ2-7
D: .
CDR3: CASSFGRTSSYEQYF
DNA: TGTGCCAGCAGTTTCGGACGCACCAGCTCCTACGAGCAGTACTTC

V: TRBV19
size: .
J: TRBJ1-2
D: TRBD1
CDR3: CASGTGTNYGYTF
DNA: TGTGCCAGCGGGACAGGTACTAACTATGGCTACACCTTC